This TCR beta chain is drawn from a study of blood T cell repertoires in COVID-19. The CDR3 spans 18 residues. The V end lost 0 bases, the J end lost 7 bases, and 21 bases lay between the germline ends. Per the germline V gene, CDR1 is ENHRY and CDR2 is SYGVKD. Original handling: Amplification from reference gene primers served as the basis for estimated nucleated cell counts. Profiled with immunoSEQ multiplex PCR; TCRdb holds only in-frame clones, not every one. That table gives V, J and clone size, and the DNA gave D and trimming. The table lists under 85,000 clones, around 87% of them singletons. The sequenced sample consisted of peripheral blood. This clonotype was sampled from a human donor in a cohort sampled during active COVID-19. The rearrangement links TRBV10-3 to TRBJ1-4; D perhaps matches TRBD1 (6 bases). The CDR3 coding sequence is TGTGCCATCAGTGAGTCGAATTTAATGGGGGGGCGCGGTGAAAAACTGTTTTTT. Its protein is CAISESNLMGGRGEKLFF.